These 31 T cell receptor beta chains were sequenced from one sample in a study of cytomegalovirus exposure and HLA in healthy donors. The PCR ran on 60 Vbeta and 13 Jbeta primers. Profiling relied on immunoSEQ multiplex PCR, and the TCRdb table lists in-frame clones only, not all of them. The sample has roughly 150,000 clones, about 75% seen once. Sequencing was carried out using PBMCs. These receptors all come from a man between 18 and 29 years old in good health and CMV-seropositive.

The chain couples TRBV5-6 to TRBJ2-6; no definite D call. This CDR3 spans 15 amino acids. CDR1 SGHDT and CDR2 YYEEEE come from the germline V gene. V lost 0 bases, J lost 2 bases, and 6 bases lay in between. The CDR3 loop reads CASSLVSTGANVLTF. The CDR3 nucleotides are TGTGCCAGCAGCTTGGTTAGTACTGGGGCCAACGTCCTGACTTTC.

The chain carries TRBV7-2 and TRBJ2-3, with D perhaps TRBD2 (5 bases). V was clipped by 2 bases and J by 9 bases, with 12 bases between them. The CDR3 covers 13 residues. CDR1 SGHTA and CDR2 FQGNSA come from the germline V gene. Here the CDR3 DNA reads TGTGCCAGCAGCTTAAGTGCCCGGAGGACGCAGTATTTT. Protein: CASSLSARRTQYF.

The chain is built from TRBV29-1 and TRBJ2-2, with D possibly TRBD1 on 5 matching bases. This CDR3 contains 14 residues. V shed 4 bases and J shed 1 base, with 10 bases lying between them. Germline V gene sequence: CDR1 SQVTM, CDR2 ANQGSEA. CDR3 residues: CSVVLQENTGELFF. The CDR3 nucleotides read TGCAGCGTTGTATTACAGGAGAACACCGGGGAGCTGTTTTTT.

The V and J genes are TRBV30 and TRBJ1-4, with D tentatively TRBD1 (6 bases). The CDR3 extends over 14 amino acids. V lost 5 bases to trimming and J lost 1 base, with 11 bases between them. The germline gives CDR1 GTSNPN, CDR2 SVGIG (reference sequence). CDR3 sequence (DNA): TGTGCCTGGTTTAAACAGGGAACTAATGAAAAACTGTTTTTT. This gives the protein CAWFKQGTNEKLFF. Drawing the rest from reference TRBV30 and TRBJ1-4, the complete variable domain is SQTIHQWPATLVQPVGSPLSLECTVEGTSNPNLYWYRQAAGRGLQLLFYSVGIGQISSEVPQNLSASRPQDRQFILSSKKLLLSDSGFYLCAWFKQGTNEKLFFGSGTQLSVL.

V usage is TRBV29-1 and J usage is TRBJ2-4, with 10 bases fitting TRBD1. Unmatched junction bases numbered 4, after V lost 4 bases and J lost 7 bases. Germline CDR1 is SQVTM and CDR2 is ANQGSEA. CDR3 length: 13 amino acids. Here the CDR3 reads CSVASGQGNIQYF. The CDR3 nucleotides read TGCAGCGTTGCTTCGGGACAGGGGAACATTCAGTACTTC.

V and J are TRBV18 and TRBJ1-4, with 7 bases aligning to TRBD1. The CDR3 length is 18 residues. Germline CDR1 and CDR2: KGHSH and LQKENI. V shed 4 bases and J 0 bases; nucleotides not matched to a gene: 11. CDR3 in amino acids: CASSLGTVSITTNEKLFF. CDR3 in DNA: TGTGCCAGCTCACTGGGGACAGTATCTATTACAACTAATGAAAAACTGTTTTTT.

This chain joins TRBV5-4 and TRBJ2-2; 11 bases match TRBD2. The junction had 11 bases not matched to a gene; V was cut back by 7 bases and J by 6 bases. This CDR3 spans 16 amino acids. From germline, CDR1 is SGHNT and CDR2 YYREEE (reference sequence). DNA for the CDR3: TGTGCCAGCGGGGGGCTAGCGGGAGGAAGTTCCGGGGAGCTGTTTTTT. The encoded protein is CASGGLAGGSSGELFF.

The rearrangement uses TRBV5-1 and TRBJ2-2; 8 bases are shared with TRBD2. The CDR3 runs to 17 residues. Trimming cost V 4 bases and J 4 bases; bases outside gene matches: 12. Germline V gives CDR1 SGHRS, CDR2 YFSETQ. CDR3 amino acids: CASSRTGSGSVTGELFF. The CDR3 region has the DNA TGCGCCAGCAGCCGGACTGGGAGCGGGAGTGTCACCGGGGAGCTGTTTTTT.

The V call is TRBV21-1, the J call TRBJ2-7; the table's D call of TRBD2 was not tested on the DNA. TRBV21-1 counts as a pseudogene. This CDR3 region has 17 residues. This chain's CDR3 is CASSNGLAGVWSYEQYF. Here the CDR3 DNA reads TGTGCCAGCAGCAATGGGCTAGCGGGAGTTTGGTCTTACGAGCAGTACTTC.

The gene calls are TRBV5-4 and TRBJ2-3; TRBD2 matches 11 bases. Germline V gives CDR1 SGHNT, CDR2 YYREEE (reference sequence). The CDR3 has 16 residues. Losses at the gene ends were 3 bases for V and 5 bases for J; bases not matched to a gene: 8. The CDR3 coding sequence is TGTGCCAGCAGCTCCGCCACTAGCGGGGGAGGAGATACGCAGTATTTT. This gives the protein CASSSATSGGGDTQYF.

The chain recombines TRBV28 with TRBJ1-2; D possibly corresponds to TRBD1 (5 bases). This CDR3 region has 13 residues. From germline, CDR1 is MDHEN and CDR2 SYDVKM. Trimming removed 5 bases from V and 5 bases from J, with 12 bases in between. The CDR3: CASSPQGPYGYTF. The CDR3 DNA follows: TGTGCCAGCAGTCCGCAGGGCCCGTATGGCTACACCTTC.

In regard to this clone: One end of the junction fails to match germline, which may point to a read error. The CDR3 reads CASSSGLTYNGQFF. DNA of the CDR3: TGTGCCAGCAGCTCAGGACTTACCTACAATGGGCAGTTCTTC. This chain connects TRBV7-3 to TRBJ2-1; maybe TRBD2 (5 bases). There are 14 residues in the CDR3. The germline CDR1 and CDR2 sequences are SGHTA and FQGTGA.

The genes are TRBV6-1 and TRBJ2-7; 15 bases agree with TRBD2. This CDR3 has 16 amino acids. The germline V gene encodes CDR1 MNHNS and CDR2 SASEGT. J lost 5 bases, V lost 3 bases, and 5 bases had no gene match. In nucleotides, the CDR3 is TGTGCCAGCAGTGACTGGACTAGCGGGAGGGGCCACGAGCAGTACTTC. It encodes CASSDWTSGRGHEQYF.

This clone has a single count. Here the CDR3 reads CASPDRAYSGANVLTF. CDR3 bases: TGTGCCAGCCCGGACAGGGCTTACTCTGGGGCCAACGTCCTGACTTTC. This rearrangement joins TRBV27 to TRBJ2-6; 8 nucleotides line up with TRBD1. From germline, CDR1 is MNHEY and CDR2 SMNVEV (reference sequence). V shed 8 bases and J 0 bases; nucleotides not matched to a gene: 6. The CDR3 loop spans 16 amino acids. The full variable domain, its missing parts supplied by reference TRBV27 and TRBJ2-6, is EAQVTQNPRYLITVTGKKLTVTCSQNMNHEYMSWYRQDPGLGLRQIYYSMNVEVTDKGDVPEGYKVSRKEKRNFPLILESPSPNQTSLYFCASPDRAYSGANVLTFGAGSRLTVL.

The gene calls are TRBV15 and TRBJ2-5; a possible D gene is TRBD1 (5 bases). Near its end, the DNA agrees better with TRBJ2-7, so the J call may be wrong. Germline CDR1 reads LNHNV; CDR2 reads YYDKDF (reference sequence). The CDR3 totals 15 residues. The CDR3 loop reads CATSRDYRLSYEQYF. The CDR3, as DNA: TGTGCCACCAGCAGAGATTACAGGCTATCCTACGAGCAGTACTTC.

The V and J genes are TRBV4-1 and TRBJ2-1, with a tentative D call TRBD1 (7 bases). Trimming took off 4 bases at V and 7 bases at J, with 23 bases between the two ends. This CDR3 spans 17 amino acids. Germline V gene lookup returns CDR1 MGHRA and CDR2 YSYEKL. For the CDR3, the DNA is TGCGCCAGCAGCCTACAAATGGGACAGCCGCGGGAAAATGAGCAGTTCTTC. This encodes CASSLQMGQPRENEQFF.

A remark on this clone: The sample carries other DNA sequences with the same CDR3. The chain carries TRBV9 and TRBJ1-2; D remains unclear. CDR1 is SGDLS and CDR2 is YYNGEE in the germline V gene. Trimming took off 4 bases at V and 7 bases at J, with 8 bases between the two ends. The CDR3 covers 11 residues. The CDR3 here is CASSTRSGYTF. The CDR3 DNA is TGTGCCAGCAGCACCCGTAGTGGCTACACCTTC.

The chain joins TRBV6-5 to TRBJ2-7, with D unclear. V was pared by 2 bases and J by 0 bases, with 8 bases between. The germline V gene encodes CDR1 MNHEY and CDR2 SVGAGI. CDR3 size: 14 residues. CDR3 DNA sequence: TGTGCCAGCAGTTACAGCAAGAGCTCCTACGAGCAGTACTTC. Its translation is CASSYSKSSYEQYF.

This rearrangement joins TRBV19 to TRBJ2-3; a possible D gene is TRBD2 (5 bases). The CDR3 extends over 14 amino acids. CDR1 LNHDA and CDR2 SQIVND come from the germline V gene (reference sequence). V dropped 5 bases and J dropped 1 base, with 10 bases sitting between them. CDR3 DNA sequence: TGTGCCAGTAGTGAGCGGTACGGCACAGATACGCAGTATTTT. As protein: CASSERYGTDTQYF.

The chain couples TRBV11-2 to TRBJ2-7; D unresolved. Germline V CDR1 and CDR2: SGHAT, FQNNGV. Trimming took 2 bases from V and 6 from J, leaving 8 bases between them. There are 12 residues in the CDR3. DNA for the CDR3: TGTGCCAGCAGCTTACCAGGCGCCGAGCAGTACTTC. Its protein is CASSLPGAEQYF.

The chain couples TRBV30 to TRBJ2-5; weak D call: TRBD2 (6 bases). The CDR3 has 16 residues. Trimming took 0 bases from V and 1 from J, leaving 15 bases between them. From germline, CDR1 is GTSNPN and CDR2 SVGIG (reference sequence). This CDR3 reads CAWSVHPAGPQETQYF. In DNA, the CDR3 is TGTGCCTGGAGTGTCCATCCGGCGGGACCCCAAGAGACCCAGTACTTC.

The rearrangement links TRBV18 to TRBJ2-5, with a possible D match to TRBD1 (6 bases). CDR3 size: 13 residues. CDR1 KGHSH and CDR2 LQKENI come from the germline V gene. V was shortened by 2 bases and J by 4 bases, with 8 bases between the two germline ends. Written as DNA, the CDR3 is TGTGCCAGCTCACCATCCAGGGGAGAGACCCAGTACTTC. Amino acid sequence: CASSPSRGETQYF.

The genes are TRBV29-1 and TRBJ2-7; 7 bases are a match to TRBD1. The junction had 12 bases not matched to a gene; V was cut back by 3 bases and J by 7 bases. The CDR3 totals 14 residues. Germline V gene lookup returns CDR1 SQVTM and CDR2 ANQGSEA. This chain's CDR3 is CSVEAGGLFREQYF. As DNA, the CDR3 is TGCAGCGTTGAGGCAGGGGGTCTCTTTCGGGAGCAGTACTTC.

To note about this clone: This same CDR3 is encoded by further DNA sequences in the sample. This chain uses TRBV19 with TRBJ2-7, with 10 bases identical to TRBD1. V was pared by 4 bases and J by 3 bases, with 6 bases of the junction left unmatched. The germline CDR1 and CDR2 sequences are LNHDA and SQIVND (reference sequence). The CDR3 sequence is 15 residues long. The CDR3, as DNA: TGTGCCAGTAGTACAGGGACAGGGGCGTTCTACGAGCAGTACTTC. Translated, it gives CASSTGTGAFYEQYF.

CDR3: CASSLVAGEETQYF. For the CDR3, the DNA is TGTGCCAGCAGCTTAGTGGCGGGAGAGGAGACCCAGTACTTC. V and J are TRBV7-8 and TRBJ2-5; 7 bases fit TRBD2. This CDR3 comprises 14 residues. The junction had 4 bases not matched to a gene; V was cut back by 1 base and J by 5 bases. Germline V lookup: CDR1 SGHVS, CDR2 FQNEAQ.

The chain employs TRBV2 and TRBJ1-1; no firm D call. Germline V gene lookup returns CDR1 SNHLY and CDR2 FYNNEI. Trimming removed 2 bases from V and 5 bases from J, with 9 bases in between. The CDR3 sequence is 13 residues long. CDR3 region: CASSETEGTEAFF. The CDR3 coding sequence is TGTGCCAGCAGTGAAACAGAAGGAACTGAAGCTTTCTTT.

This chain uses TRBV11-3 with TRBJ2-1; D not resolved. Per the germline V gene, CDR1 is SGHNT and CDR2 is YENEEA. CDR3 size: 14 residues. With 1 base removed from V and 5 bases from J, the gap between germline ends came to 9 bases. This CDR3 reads CASSLGGFNNEQFF. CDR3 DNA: TGTGCCAGCAGCTTAGGTGGCTTCAACAATGAGCAGTTCTTC.

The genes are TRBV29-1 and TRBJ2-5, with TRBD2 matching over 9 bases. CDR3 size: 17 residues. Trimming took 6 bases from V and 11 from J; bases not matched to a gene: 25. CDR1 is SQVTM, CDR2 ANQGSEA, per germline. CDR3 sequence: CSVRGRGGRAHLREQYF. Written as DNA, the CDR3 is TGCAGCGTACGAGGGAGAGGCGGGAGGGCTCACCTACGGGAGCAGTACTTC. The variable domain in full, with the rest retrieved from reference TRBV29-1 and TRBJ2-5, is SAVISQKPSRDICQRGTSLTIQCQVDSQVTMMFWYRQQPGQSLTLIATANQGSEATYESGFVIDKFPISRPNLTFSTLTVSNMSPEDSSIYLCSVRGRGGRAHLREQYFGPGTRLLVL.

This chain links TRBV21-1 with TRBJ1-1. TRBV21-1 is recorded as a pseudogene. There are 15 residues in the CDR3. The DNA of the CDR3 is TGTGCCAGCAGCAAATGCGGACGGGGGAACACTGAAGCTTTCTTT. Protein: CASSKCGRGNTEAFF.

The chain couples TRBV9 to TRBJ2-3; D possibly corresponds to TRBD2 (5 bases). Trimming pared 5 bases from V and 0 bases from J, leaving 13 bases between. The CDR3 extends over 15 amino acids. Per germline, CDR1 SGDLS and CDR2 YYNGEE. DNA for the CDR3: TGTGCCAGCAGGGTCGGGGAGACTAGCACAGATACGCAGTATTTT. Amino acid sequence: CASRVGETSTDTQYF.

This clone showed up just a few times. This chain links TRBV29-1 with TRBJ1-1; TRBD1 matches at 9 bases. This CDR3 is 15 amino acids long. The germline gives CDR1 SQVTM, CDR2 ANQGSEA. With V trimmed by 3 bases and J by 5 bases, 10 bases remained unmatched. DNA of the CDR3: TGCAGCGTTGACCCCGGGGACAGGGTAGGAACTGAAGCTTTCTTT. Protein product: CSVDPGDRVGTEAFF.